This is a list of T cell receptor beta chains from one sample in a study of cytomegalovirus exposure and HLA in healthy donors. Only in-frame clones appear in the TCRdb table, and some are missing; sequencing was by immunoSEQ multiplex PCR. Here the sample spans 220,000 or so clones, approximately 80% being singletons. Source material: PBMCs. These receptors originate from a woman aged 30 to 39 in good health and CMV-seropositive. The CDR3 runs from the conserved cysteine through the conserved F or W. Each record gives: CDR3 DNA, CDR3 protein, clone size, J gene, V gene, D gene. A D gene is named only where the DNA matches it firmly. Clone size is stated in some rows and not others, as once, few, many or a class when expanded.

CDR3nt: TGTGCCAGCACCGATACAGGTAGCGAGCAGTACTTC; CDR3aa: CASTDTGSEQYF; abundance: -; j_gene: TRBJ2-7; v_gene: TRBV6-5; d_gene: -
CDR3nt: TGCAGTGCTAGCGGAGGGCCTGGGGCTTTCTTT; CDR3aa: CSASGGPGAFF; abundance: -; j_gene: TRBJ1-1; v_gene: TRBV20-1; d_gene: -
CDR3nt: TGTGCCAGCAGTTTAGGGACAGGGATCCAGCCCCAGCATTTT; CDR3aa: CASSLGTGIQPQHF; abundance: -; j_gene: TRBJ1-5; v_gene: TRBV28; d_gene: TRBD1
CDR3nt: TGCAGCGTTGTTGCTGGCACTGAAGCTTTCTTT; CDR3aa: CSVVAGTEAFF; abundance: many; j_gene: TRBJ1-1; v_gene: TRBV29-1; d_gene: -
CDR3nt: TGCGCCAGCAGCCAGACAGGGGTGTCTGATACGCAGTATTTT; CDR3aa: CASSQTGVSDTQYF; abundance: -; j_gene: TRBJ2-3; v_gene: TRBV5-1; d_gene: TRBD1
CDR3nt: TGTGCCAGCAGAATGACAGGGATCTACGAGCAGTACTTC; CDR3aa: CASRMTGIYEQYF; abundance: once; j_gene: TRBJ2-7; v_gene: TRBV6-6; d_gene: TRBD1
CDR3nt: TGTGCCACCCTCCAGGGGGGTTCTGGGGCCAACGTCCTGACTTTC; CDR3aa: CATLQGGSGANVLTF; abundance: -; j_gene: TRBJ2-6; v_gene: TRBV10-3; d_gene: -
CDR3nt: TGTGCCAGCAGTTTAGGACCGGGACAGCAGAACACCGGGGAGCTGTTTTTT; CDR3aa: CASSLGPGQQNTGELFF; abundance: -; j_gene: TRBJ2-2; v_gene: TRBV27; d_gene: TRBD1
CDR3nt: TGTGCCAGCAGTTTTATTTCTAGCGGGAGGGCCAATGAGCAGTTCTTC; CDR3aa: CASSFISSGRANEQFF; abundance: -; j_gene: TRBJ2-1; v_gene: TRBV27; d_gene: TRBD2
CDR3nt: TGTGCCAGCAGTGAAGCGGGGGGGACCTACGAGCAGTACTTC; CDR3aa: CASSEAGGTYEQYF; abundance: -; j_gene: TRBJ2-7; v_gene: TRBV6-1; d_gene: TRBD2
CDR3nt: TGTGCCAGCAGTGCCCGACAGGACTATAAAGAGACCCAGTACTTC; CDR3aa: CASSARQDYKETQYF; abundance: -; j_gene: TRBJ2-5; v_gene: TRBV27; d_gene: -
CDR3nt: TGTGCCAGCAGCTTCTTAGGTAGCGGGAGTTCGCATGAGCAGTTCTTC; CDR3aa: CASSFLGSGSSHEQFF; abundance: -; j_gene: TRBJ2-1; v_gene: TRBV7-3; d_gene: TRBD2
CDR3nt: TGTGCCAGCTCACCTGGGGACAGGATTGAAGCTTTCTTT; CDR3aa: CASSPGDRIEAFF; abundance: -; j_gene: TRBJ1-1; v_gene: TRBV18; d_gene: TRBD1
CDR3nt: TGTGCCACTGGACTAGCGGGAGGATCTGGGGCCAACGTCCTGACTTTC; CDR3aa: CATGLAGGSGANVLTF; abundance: once; j_gene: TRBJ2-6; v_gene: TRBV15; d_gene: TRBD2
CDR3nt: TGTGCCAGCAGTTTAAGGGAGGACACTGAAGCTTTCTTT; CDR3aa: CASSLREDTEAFF; abundance: -; j_gene: TRBJ1-1; v_gene: TRBV27; d_gene: -
CDR3nt: TGTGCCTGGAGTGTAATTTCGGGGGGATACACTGAAGCTTTCTTT; CDR3aa: CAWSVISGGYTEAFF; abundance: once; j_gene: TRBJ1-1; v_gene: TRBV30; d_gene: -
CDR3nt: TGTGCCAGCAGCCCGACCGGGACAGGGGGCGCAGCCAAAAACATTCAGTACTTC; CDR3aa: CASSPTGTGGAAKNIQYF; abundance: -; j_gene: TRBJ2-4; v_gene: TRBV11-2; d_gene: TRBD1
CDR3nt: TGTGCCTGGACGGTCTTTTCGGACCGGGGTGAGCAGTTCTTC; CDR3aa: CAWTVFSDRGEQFF; abundance: -; j_gene: TRBJ2-1; v_gene: TRBV30; d_gene: -
CDR3nt: TGTGCCAGCAGCCCCACGTCAGGGGGCTTAGACATTCAGTACTTC; CDR3aa: CASSPTSGGLDIQYF; abundance: -; j_gene: TRBJ2-4; v_gene: TRBV6-1; d_gene: TRBD1
CDR3nt: TGCAGCGTGGTTGGCGACAGGGGGCTCTATGGCTACACCTTC; CDR3aa: CSVVGDRGLYGYTF; abundance: -; j_gene: TRBJ1-2; v_gene: TRBV29-1; d_gene: TRBD1
CDR3nt: TGCGCCAGTAAGGGGGGAAGAAATCCCCAGCATTTT; CDR3aa: CASKGGRNPQHF; abundance: -; j_gene: TRBJ1-5; v_gene: TRBV5-1; d_gene: -
CDR3nt: TGTGCCAGCAGTGAATCCCCGACTAGCGGGAGTCCTACCTACGAGCAGTACTTC; CDR3aa: CASSESPTSGSPTYEQYF; abundance: -; j_gene: TRBJ2-7; v_gene: TRBV25-1; d_gene: TRBD2
CDR3nt: TGTGCCAGCAGCGTTGGGACAGAGGTCACAGATACGCAGTATTTT; CDR3aa: CASSVGTEVTDTQYF; abundance: -; j_gene: TRBJ2-3; v_gene: TRBV9; d_gene: TRBD1
CDR3nt: TGTGCCACCGTTGGCCGGAACACTGAAGCTTTCTTT; CDR3aa: CATVGRNTEAFF; abundance: -; j_gene: TRBJ1-1; v_gene: TRBV19; d_gene: -
CDR3nt: TGCGCCAGCAGCCCTGGGACCCTGGATAACGAGCAGTACTTC; CDR3aa: CASSPGTLDNEQYF; abundance: once; j_gene: TRBJ2-7; v_gene: TRBV5-1; d_gene: -
CDR3nt: TGTGCCACTTCGTACCGAGGAGATCAGCCCCAGCATTTT; CDR3aa: CATSYRGDQPQHF; abundance: -; j_gene: TRBJ1-5; v_gene: TRBV27; d_gene: -
CDR3nt: TGTGCCAGCAGTTTTTCCCGGGACTCTAACAATGAGCAGTTCTTC; CDR3aa: CASSFSRDSNNEQFF; abundance: -; j_gene: TRBJ2-1; v_gene: TRBV27; d_gene: -
CDR3nt: TGTGCCTGGAGCACAGGGACCTACGAGCAGTACTTC; CDR3aa: CAWSTGTYEQYF; abundance: few; j_gene: TRBJ2-7; v_gene: TRBV30; d_gene: -
CDR3nt: TGTGCCCTGACAGGGGGCCGCTACCATGGCTACACCTTC; CDR3aa: CALTGGRYHGYTF; abundance: once; j_gene: TRBJ1-2; v_gene: TRBV6-1; d_gene: TRBD1
CDR3nt: TGCGCCAGCAGCTTGGAGGGTCAGGTCGGGTCGGTAGCTTTCTTT; CDR3aa: CASSLEGQVGSVAFF; abundance: few; j_gene: TRBJ1-1; v_gene: TRBV5-1; d_gene: -
CDR3nt: TGCGCCAGCGGTACACAGGGGAAGGGAACTGAAGCTTTCTTT; CDR3aa: CASGTQGKGTEAFF; abundance: -; j_gene: TRBJ1-1; v_gene: TRBV5-1; d_gene: TRBD1
CDR3nt: TGCGCCAGCAGCTTGGAAGGTGCGGGAGGAACCAAAAACATTCAGTACTTC; CDR3aa: CASSLEGAGGTKNIQYF; abundance: once; j_gene: TRBJ2-4; v_gene: TRBV5-1; d_gene: TRBD2
CDR3nt: TGTGCCAGCTCAGTGGGGGGCTCGAACTATGGCTACACCTTC; CDR3aa: CASSVGGSNYGYTF; abundance: -; j_gene: TRBJ1-2; v_gene: TRBV6-5; d_gene: -
CDR3nt: TGTGCCAGCTCAGCAGGTGATGTGAACACTGAAGCTTTCTTT; CDR3aa: CASSAGDVNTEAFF; abundance: -; j_gene: TRBJ1-1; v_gene: TRBV18; d_gene: -
CDR3nt: TGTGCCAGCAGCGCACACGGGGCAGGGGTCCCGGGTGAGCAGTTCTTC; CDR3aa: CASSAHGAGVPGEQFF; abundance: -; j_gene: TRBJ2-1; v_gene: TRBV9; d_gene: -
CDR3nt: TGCAGCAAAACTCCGGGACTCAGCACAGATACGCAGTATTTT; CDR3aa: CSKTPGLSTDTQYF; abundance: -; j_gene: TRBJ2-3; v_gene: TRBV29-1; d_gene: -
CDR3nt: TGTGCCAGCAGGACAGGGATCTACGAGCAGTACTTC; CDR3aa: CASRTGIYEQYF; abundance: -; j_gene: TRBJ2-7; v_gene: TRBV2; d_gene: TRBD1
CDR3nt: TGTGCCAGCAGCTTAGCGTGGGGGGAAGGGGGATACTTC; CDR3aa: CASSLAWGEGGYF; abundance: -; j_gene: TRBJ2-5; v_gene: TRBV7-2; d_gene: -
CDR3nt: TGTGCCAGCAGTGACGGACTACAGGGAAGGAAGTTCTTC; CDR3aa: CASSDGLQGRKFF; abundance: -; j_gene: TRBJ2-1; v_gene: TRBV6-4; d_gene: -
CDR3nt: TGTGCCAGCAGCCGGACAGGGGGGACCAGCAAAAACATTCAGTACTTC; CDR3aa: CASSRTGGTSKNIQYF; abundance: few; j_gene: TRBJ2-4; v_gene: TRBV14; d_gene: TRBD1
CDR3nt: TGTGCCAGCAGCTTAAATATCCCAGGCAGAGAAGCTTTCTTT; CDR3aa: CASSLNIPGREAFF; abundance: -; j_gene: TRBJ1-1; v_gene: TRBV11-2; d_gene: -
CDR3nt: TGTGCCAGCATTGAGGGGGTCAATGAGCAGTTCTTC; CDR3aa: CASIEGVNEQFF; abundance: -; j_gene: TRBJ2-1; v_gene: TRBV27; d_gene: -
CDR3nt: TGCGCCAGCAGCCAAGGGCGACGCACAGATACGCAGTATTTT; CDR3aa: CASSQGRRTDTQYF; abundance: -; j_gene: TRBJ2-3; v_gene: TRBV4-3; d_gene: -
CDR3nt: TGTGCCTCGAGCGGGCCGTCTTCCTACGAGCAGTGCTTC; CDR3aa: CASSGPSSYEQCF; abundance: once; j_gene: TRBJ2-7; v_gene: TRBV30; d_gene: -
CDR3nt: TGCGCCAGCAGCCCCGGGGGCCGGCAGGGAAGTGAGACCCAGTACTTC; CDR3aa: CASSPGGRQGSETQYF; abundance: once; j_gene: TRBJ2-5; v_gene: TRBV5-1; d_gene: -
CDR3nt: TGTGCCAGCAGCTTGGAATCTAACGAGCAGTACTTC; CDR3aa: CASSLESNEQYF; abundance: -; j_gene: TRBJ2-7; v_gene: TRBV5-4; d_gene: -
CDR3nt: TGTGCCTGGAACAGGCGCACTGGAAACACCATATATTTT; CDR3aa: CAWNRRTGNTIYF; abundance: -; j_gene: TRBJ1-3; v_gene: TRBV30; d_gene: -
CDR3nt: TGTGCCAGCAGCTTAGGACAGGGGGCTACTAACTATGGCTACACCTTC; CDR3aa: CASSLGQGATNYGYTF; abundance: -; j_gene: TRBJ1-2; v_gene: TRBV7-9; d_gene: TRBD1
CDR3nt: TGTGCCGGAAAGACAGGTAACTACGAGCAGTACTTC; CDR3aa: CAGKTGNYEQYF; abundance: once; j_gene: TRBJ2-7; v_gene: TRBV6-1; d_gene: -